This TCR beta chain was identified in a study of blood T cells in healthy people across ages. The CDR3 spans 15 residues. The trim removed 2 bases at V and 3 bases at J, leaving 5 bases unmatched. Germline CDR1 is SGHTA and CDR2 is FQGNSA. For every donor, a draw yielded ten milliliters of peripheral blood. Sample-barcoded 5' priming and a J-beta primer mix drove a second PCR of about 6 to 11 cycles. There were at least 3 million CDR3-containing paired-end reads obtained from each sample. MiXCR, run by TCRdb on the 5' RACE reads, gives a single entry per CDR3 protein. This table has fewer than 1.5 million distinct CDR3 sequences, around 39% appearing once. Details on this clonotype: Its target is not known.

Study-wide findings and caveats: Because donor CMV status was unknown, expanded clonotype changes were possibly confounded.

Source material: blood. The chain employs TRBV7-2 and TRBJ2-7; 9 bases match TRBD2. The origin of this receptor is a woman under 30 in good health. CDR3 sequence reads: CASSLQEAGGYEQYF. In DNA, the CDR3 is TGTGCCAGCAGCTTACAGGAAGCGGGAGGCTACGAGCAGTACTTC.